The 9 T cell receptor beta chains presented below share a single source sample, sequenced in a study of human T cells and chemical hapten exposure. Specified time point: patch test 3, about 24 weeks after DPC sensitization. Indicated treatment: therapeutic diphenylcyclopropenone sensitization with weekly scalp DPC. TCRdb redid the calling of the RACE reads with MiXCR, one entry per CDR3 protein. Of more than 95,000 distinct CDR3 sequences listed, around 25% are singletons. Sequencing used whole blood, obtained in connection with sensitization to the hapten diphenylcyclopropenone (DPC). Every receptor here comes from a man aged 40-55 years with alopecia areata. Some clones in this sample may be carry-over from other donors' samples.

The chain couples TRBV12-3 or TRBV12-4 to TRBJ2-1; TRBD2 matches at 13 bases. The CDR3 runs 15 residues. Trimming cost V 5 bases and J 5 bases; bases outside gene matches: 3. The CDR3 nucleotides are TGTGCCAGCAGTGCCGGGACTAGCGGGAACAATGAGCAGTTCTTC. It encodes CASSAGTSGNNEQFF.

The chain is built from TRBV7-9 and TRBJ2-5; maybe TRBD2 (5 bases). Between the trimmed V and J ends, which lost 1 base and 4 bases, there was a span of 13 bases. This CDR3 has 15 amino acids. Germline CDR1 and CDR2: SEHNR and FQNEAQ (reference sequence). The CDR3 is CASSLDRGKGETQYF. For the CDR3, the DNA is TGTGCCAGCAGCTTAGACAGAGGGAAGGGAGAGACCCAGTACTTC.

The chain has TRBV18 and TRBJ1-1; unclear D gene. The V and J ends lost 2 bases and 1 base respectively, with 5 bases between them. Germline V gives CDR1 KGHSH, CDR2 LQKENI. The CDR3 extends over 13 amino acids. CDR3 bases: TGTGCCAGCTCACCAATGGGGAACACTGAAGCTTTCTTT. Amino acid sequence: CASSPMGNTEAFF.

This clonotype appeared a few times. J is TRBJ2-7 and V is TRBV18; 7 positions match TRBD1. Per germline, CDR1 KGHSH and CDR2 LQKENI. The CDR3 has 14 residues. Trimming at V came to 0 bases and at J to 10 bases, leaving 9 bases not matched to a gene. The DNA for the CDR3 is TGTGCCAGCTCACCACCTGGTGACAACAGGGGTCAGTACTTC. Its protein product is CASSPPGDNRGQYF.

The table lists this clonotype with a few counts. The J gene is TRBJ2-1, the V gene TRBV12-3 or TRBV12-4, with TRBD2 identical over 12 bases. V lost 4 bases, J lost 6 bases, and 4 bases stayed unmatched. The CDR3 is made up of 15 amino acids. This CDR3 reads CASSSPSGRVNEQFF. For the CDR3, the DNA is TGTGCCAGCAGTTCTCCTAGCGGGAGGGTCAATGAGCAGTTCTTC.

The gene calls are TRBV10-1 and TRBJ2-1; 12 bases are shared with TRBD2. Looked up from germline, CDR1 is WNHNN and CDR2 is SYGVQD (reference sequence). The ends lost 3 bases at V and 5 bases at J; junction bases unmatched: 14. This CDR3 contains 19 residues. CDR3 bases: TGCGCCAGCAGTGATTCTCCTAGCGGGAGGGCCTGGTTAGACAATGAGCAGTTCTTC. Translating it yields CASSDSPSGRAWLDNEQFF.

This clonotype turned up a few times. The rearrangement links TRBV6-1 to TRBJ2-1; maybe TRBD2 (6 bases). V was cut by 3 bases and J by 7 bases, with 16 bases left in between. In germline, CDR1 is MNHNS, CDR2 SASEGT. The length of the CDR3 is 15 residues. The CDR3 protein is CASSDPQPGGNEQFF. In DNA, the CDR3 is TGTGCCAGCAGTGATCCGCAGCCCGGGGGTAATGAGCAGTTCTTC.

The rearrangement uses TRBV7-2 and TRBJ1-1; D not resolved. Germline loops: CDR1 SGHTA, CDR2 FQGNSA. With 3 bases removed from V and 1 base from J, the gap between germline ends came to 9 bases. This CDR3 has 14 amino acids. Here the CDR3 reads CASSFTGGNTEAFF. In DNA form, the CDR3 reads TGTGCCAGCAGCTTCACGGGAGGGAACACTGAAGCTTTCTTT.

This chain uses TRBV7-9 with TRBJ2-7; TRBD2 agrees at 12 bases. CDR1 and CDR2 from the germline V gene are SEHNR and FQNEAQ (reference sequence). V trimming: 5 bases; J trimming: 6 bases; junction bases outside the gene matches: 14. CDR3 length: 17 amino acids. CDR3 protein: CASSQQHSSGRVSEQYF. The CDR3 nucleotides read TGTGCCAGCAGCCAACAACACTCTAGCGGGAGGGTAAGCGAGCAGTACTTC.